What follows are 19 T cell receptor beta chains derived from one specimen sequenced in a study of CD4+ T cells in melanoma. Data came from immunoSEQ multiplex PCR; TCRdb stores just in-frame clones and leaves some out. The table shows roughly 60,000 clones, with 60% to 80% occurring only once. The material sequenced was tumor tissue. These receptors came from a human donor with melanoma.

This rearrangement joins TRBV18 to TRBJ2-3; weak D call: TRBD1 (5 bases). Germline-derived CDR1 and CDR2 are KGHSH and LQKENI. V lost 1 base to trimming and J lost 6 bases, with 11 bases between them. The CDR3 runs to 14 residues. The CDR3 DNA follows: TGTGCCAGCTCACCACAGGGGCCCGGGGATACGCAGTATTTT. Its translation: CASSPQGPGDTQYF.

This clone occurred a few times. The V and J genes are TRBV5-5 and TRBJ1-5; D gene ambiguous. Between the trimmed V and J ends, which lost 0 bases and 0 bases, there was a span of 4 bases. In germline, CDR1 is SGHKS, CDR2 YYEKEE (reference sequence). The CDR3 sequence is 14 residues long. In DNA form, the CDR3 reads TGTGCCAGCAGCTTGGGGTATAGCAATCAGCCCCAGCATTTT. Translating it yields CASSLGYSNQPQHF.

The chain couples TRBV2 to TRBJ2-7; D is unresolved. The CDR3 contains 12 residues. Trimming pared 8 bases from V and 0 bases from J, leaving 8 bases between. Looked up from germline, CDR1 is SNHLY and CDR2 is FYNNEI. CDR3 protein: CASGRFSYEQYF. CDR3 coding DNA: TGTGCCAGCGGACGGTTCTCCTACGAGCAGTACTTC.

V usage is TRBV7-9 and J usage is TRBJ2-7; the D is unclear. V lost 9 bases, J lost 0 bases, and 12 bases lay in between. The germline CDR1 and CDR2 sequences are SEHNR and FQNEAQ (reference sequence). This CDR3 is 13 amino acids long. CDR3 region: CASQIALSYEQYF. In nucleotides, the CDR3 is TGTGCCAGTCAAATTGCGCTCTCCTACGAGCAGTACTTC.

This clone was detected many times. The genes are TRBV5-6 and TRBJ1-6; D might be TRBD1 (6 bases). The CDR3 has 16 residues. Looked up from germline, CDR1 is SGHDT and CDR2 is YYEEEE. Trimming took 2 bases from V and 0 from J, leaving 9 bases between them. The CDR3 region has the DNA TGTGCCAGCAGCTTTCTGGACAGCTCCTATAATTCACCCCTCCACTTT. It codes for CASSFLDSSYNSPLHF.

CDR3 coding DNA: TGTGCCAGCAGCAAGGGCCGCCCAAGCAGGGAGACCCAGTACTTC. Amino acids: CASSKGRPSRETQYF. The gene calls are TRBV5-5 and TRBJ2-5; D not certain. V lost 4 bases to trimming and J lost 5 bases, with 18 bases between them. CDR3 size: 15 residues. Germline-derived CDR1 and CDR2 are SGHKS and YYEKEE (reference sequence).

The J gene is TRBJ2-7, the V gene TRBV4-1, with D perhaps matching TRBD1 or TRBD2 (5 bases each). CDR3 length equals 14 residues. Trimming took off 0 bases at V and 6 bases at J, with 12 bases between the two ends. The germline gives CDR1 MGHRA, CDR2 YSYEKL. Here the CDR3 DNA reads TGCGCCAGCAGCCAAGATTTGCTGGGGGTCGAGCAGTACTTC. Residues: CASSQDLLGVEQYF.

The gene calls are TRBV30 and TRBJ2-5; 10 bases are shared with TRBD1. V dropped 8 bases and J dropped 4; count of bases not matched to a gene: 10. The CDR3 extends over 14 amino acids. CDR1 is GTSNPN and CDR2 is SVGIG in the germline V gene (reference sequence). The CDR3 region is CAGNNRDRGETQYF. The CDR3 nucleotides read TGTGCCGGCAACAACCGGGACAGGGGAGAGACCCAGTACTTC. The entire variable domain, with the rest obtained from reference TRBV30 and TRBJ2-5, is as follows: SQTIHQWPATLVQPVGSPLSLECTVEGTSNPNLYWYRQAAGRGLQLLFYSVGIGQISSEVPQNLSASRPQDRQFILSSKKLLLSDSGFYLCAGNNRDRGETQYFGPGTRLLVL.

The chain combines TRBV12-5 with TRBJ1-6, with D uncertain. The CDR3 has 17 amino acids. V gave up 3 bases and J gave up 1 base, with 13 bases separating them. CDR1 is LGHNT, CDR2 FRNRAP, per germline. The CDR3 DNA is TGTGCTAGTGGTTTTACGAAGGAGATATCCTATAATTCACCCCTCCACTTT. Encoded protein: CASGFTKEISYNSPLHF.

The genes are TRBV28 and TRBJ2-7; TRBD2 might be the D (6 bases). V gave up 3 bases and J gave up 2 bases, with 14 bases separating them. The germline gives CDR1 MDHEN, CDR2 SYDVKM. The CDR3 covers 15 residues. The CDR3 region has the DNA TGTGCCAGCAGTTTCTCTCCTAGCGCCACCTACGAGCAGTACTTC. Amino acid sequence: CASSFSPSATYEQYF.

J is TRBJ1-1 and V is TRBV15; TRBD1 aligns across 7 bases. The germline CDR1 and CDR2 sequences are LNHNV and YYDKDF (reference sequence). This CDR3 has 13 amino acids. V was pared by 8 bases and J by 1 base, with 4 bases of the junction left unmatched. In nucleotides, the CDR3 is TGTGCCACCGCGGGGGACAGGAACACTGAAGCTTTCTTT. Translating gives CATAGDRNTEAFF. Together with reference TRBV15 and TRBJ1-1, the CDR3 gives the full variable domain: DAMVIQNPRYQVTQFGKPVTLSCSQTLNHNVMYWYQQKSSQAPKLLFHYYDKDFNNEADTPDNFQSRRPNTSFCFLDIRSPGLGDTAMYLCATAGDRNTEAFFGQGTRLTVV.

The genes are TRBV7-9 and TRBJ1-1, with D hard to call. The length of the CDR3 is 12 residues. Trimming cost V 1 base and J 11 bases, with 11 bases left between them. Germline assignment: CDR1 SEHNR and CDR2 FQNEAQ (reference sequence). CDR3 sequence: CASSLGSRVAFF. The CDR3 DNA follows: TGTGCCAGCAGCTTAGGTTCGAGGGTTGCTTTCTTT.

This chain links TRBV14 with TRBJ2-7, with D perhaps matching TRBD1 (6 bases). The CDR3 extends over 16 amino acids. The V gene lost 1 base and the J gene lost 2 bases, with 15 bases spanning the gap. Per the germline V gene, CDR1 is SGHDN and CDR2 is FVKESK. The CDR3 loop is CASSQGFKTGTYEQYF. The CDR3 nucleotides read TGTGCCAGCAGCCAAGGGTTTAAAACAGGGACCTACGAGCAGTACTTC. Full variable domain (remainder filled in from reference TRBV14 and TRBJ2-7): EAGVTQFPSHSVIEKGQTVTLRCDPISGHDNLYWYRRVMGKEIKFLLHFVKESKQDESGMPNNRFLAERTGGTYSTLKVQPAELEDSGVYFCASSQGFKTGTYEQYFGPGTRLTVT.

Points on this clone: One end of the junction varies from germline; a read error may be responsible. This sequence joins TRBV7-8 and TRBJ2-7, with 8 bases lining up with TRBD1. Germline CDR1 SGHVS, CDR2 FQNEAQ. The CDR3 runs 12 residues. This CDR3 is CASSKPGGTGFF. In DNA, the CDR3 is TGTGCCAGCAGCAAACCTGGCGGGACAGGTTTCTTC.

Points on this clone: This sample includes further DNA sequences coding for the same CDR3. The chain links TRBV5-1 to TRBJ2-5; D perhaps matches TRBD1 (5 bases). This CDR3 comprises 13 residues. V lost 2 bases and J lost 0, with 5 bases in between. CDR1 is SGHRS, CDR2 YFSETQ, per germline. CDR3 in DNA: TGCGCCAGCAGCTTACAGGACCAAGAGACCCAGTACTTC. Protein product: CASSLQDQETQYF.

This clone was seen a few times. The CDR3 reads CASSSFGGGQETQYF. The CDR3 DNA reads TGTGCCAGCAGCTCTTTCGGCGGGGGCCAAGAGACCCAGTACTTC. The J gene is TRBJ2-5, the V gene TRBV7-2, with 7 bases fitting TRBD2. V lost 4 bases and J lost 1; bases outside the gene matches: 6. CDR1 is SGHTA and CDR2 is FQGNSA in the germline V gene. CDR3 length: 15 amino acids.

Regarding this clone: Additional DNA sequences in this sample encode the identical CDR3. The chain uses TRBV9 and TRBJ2-6; the D gene could be TRBD1 or TRBD2 (5 bases each). Germline V gene data show CDR1 as SGDLS and CDR2 as YYNGEE. This CDR3 spans 15 amino acids. The V end lost 2 bases, the J end lost 2 bases, and 8 bases lay between the germline ends. In DNA, the CDR3 is TGTGCCAGCAGCGTTCGGGGCACTGGGGCCAACGTCCTGACTTTC. This sequence encodes CASSVRGTGANVLTF.

Of note for this clone: At one of its ends the junction is not consistent with the germline gene, which may arise from a read error. The V call is TRBV5-4, the J call TRBJ1-1; possibly TRBD1 for D (5 bases). The CDR3 loop spans 14 amino acids. CDR1 and CDR2 (germline): SGHNT, YYREEE (reference sequence). The CDR3 sequence: CASSQEQARLEAFF. The CDR3 nucleotides are TGCGCCAGCAGCCAAGAACAGGCCAGACTTGAAGCTTTCTTT. The full variable domain, completed using reference TRBV5-4 and TRBJ1-1, is ETGVTQSPTHLIKTRGQQVTLRCSSQSGHNTVSWYQQALGQGPQFIFQYYREEENGRGNFPPRFSGLQFPNYSSELNVNALELDDSALYLCASSQEQARLEAFFGQGTRLTVV.

This rearrangement joins TRBV11-2 to TRBJ2-5; D possibly corresponds to TRBD1 (5 bases). CDR3 length: 13 residues. With 5 bases removed from V and 4 bases from J, the gap between germline ends came to 11 bases. CDR1 is SGHAT, CDR2 FQNNGV, per germline. The CDR3 protein is CASSLQVSETQYF. Here the CDR3 DNA reads TGTGCCAGCAGCCTACAGGTTTCAGAGACCCAGTACTTC.